This T cell receptor (beta chain) came from a study of T-cell reconstitution after alpha-beta-depleted transplantation in children. Study outcomes and limitations: After one year, T-cell counts and TCRbeta diversity mostly came from new T cells.

This clonotype was recorded at least ten times. Its antigen is currently unknown. This sample's TCRbeta library carried unique molecular identifier barcodes. TCRdb recomputed calls from the PCR reads with MiXCR, one row per CDR3 protein. Of around 670,000 distinct CDR3 sequences listed, about 12% were seen once; the top ten hold around 0.76%. The source was PBMCs, collected before TCRalphabeta/CD19-depleted stem cell transplant. This clonotype was sampled from a girl aged 2 to 9 with congenital amegakaryocytic thrombocytopenia, due to receive a stem cell transplant.

The CDR3 nucleotides are TGCAGCGTTGCTCAGGACTACTCCTACGAGCAGTACTTC. This sequence encodes CSVAQDYSYEQYF. The genes are TRBV29-1 and TRBJ2-7; TRBD2 might be the D (6 bases). The V gene lost 4 bases and the J gene lost 0 bases, with 10 bases spanning the gap. Germline-derived CDR1 and CDR2 are SQVTM and ANQGSEA. The CDR3 has 13 residues.